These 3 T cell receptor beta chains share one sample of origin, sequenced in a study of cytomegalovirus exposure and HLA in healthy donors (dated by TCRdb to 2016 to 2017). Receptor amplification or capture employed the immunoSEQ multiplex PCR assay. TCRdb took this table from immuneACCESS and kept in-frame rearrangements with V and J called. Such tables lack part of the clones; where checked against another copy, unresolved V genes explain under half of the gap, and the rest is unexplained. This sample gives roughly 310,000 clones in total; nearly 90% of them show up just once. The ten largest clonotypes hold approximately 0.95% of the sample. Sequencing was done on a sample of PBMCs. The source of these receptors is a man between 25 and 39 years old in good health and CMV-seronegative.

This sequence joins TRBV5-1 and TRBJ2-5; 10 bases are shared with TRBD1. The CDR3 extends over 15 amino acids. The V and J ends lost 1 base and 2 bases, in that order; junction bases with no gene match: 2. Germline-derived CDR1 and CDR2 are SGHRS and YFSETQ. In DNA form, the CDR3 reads TGCGCCAGCAGCTTGAGGGACAGGGGACAAGAGACCCAGTACTTC. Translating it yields CASSLRDRGQETQYF.

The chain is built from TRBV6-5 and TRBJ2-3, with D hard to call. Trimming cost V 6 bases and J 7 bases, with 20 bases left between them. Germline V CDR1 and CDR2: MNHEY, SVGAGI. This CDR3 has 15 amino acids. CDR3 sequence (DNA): TGTGCCAGCAGACCTTACCGATCCCAGGTACATACGCAGTATTTT. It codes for CASRPYRSQVHTQYF.

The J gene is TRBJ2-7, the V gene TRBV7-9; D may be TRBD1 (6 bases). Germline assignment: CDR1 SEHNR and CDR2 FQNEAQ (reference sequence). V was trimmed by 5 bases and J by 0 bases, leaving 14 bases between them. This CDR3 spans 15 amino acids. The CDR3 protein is CASSPGTFTSYEQYF. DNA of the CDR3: TGTGCCAGCAGCCCCGGGACATTTACCTCCTACGAGCAGTACTTC.